This TCR beta chain derives from a study of post-analysis software for immune sequencing data. Researchers reported that TCR beta cDNA libraries carried unique molecular identifiers. One entry per CDR3 protein, called by TCRdb with MiXCR from the PCR reads. The sample has roughly 410,000 distinct CDR3 sequences, roughly 36% seen once. The CDR3 sequence is 19 residues long. Germline V lookup: CDR1 SGHTA, CDR2 FQGNSA. V was cut by 5 bases and J by 2 bases, with 27 bases left in between. This clonotype was seen only a few times. Its antigen is still unknown. Study-wide results and limits: The five TRBV segments detected at higher frequency in patients than in controls included TRBV5-6, TRBV5-1 and TRBV20-1.

The chain is built from TRBV7-2 and TRBJ1-2, with D maybe TRBD1 (5 bases). This sequence originates from a girl between 5 and 17 years old with multiple sclerosis. The material sequenced was blood. The CDR3 spells CASSPRSGHGRYLNYGYTF. The CDR3, as DNA: TGTGCCAGCAGCCCCCGCAGCGGACACGGGCGCTATCTAAACTATGGCTACACCTTC.